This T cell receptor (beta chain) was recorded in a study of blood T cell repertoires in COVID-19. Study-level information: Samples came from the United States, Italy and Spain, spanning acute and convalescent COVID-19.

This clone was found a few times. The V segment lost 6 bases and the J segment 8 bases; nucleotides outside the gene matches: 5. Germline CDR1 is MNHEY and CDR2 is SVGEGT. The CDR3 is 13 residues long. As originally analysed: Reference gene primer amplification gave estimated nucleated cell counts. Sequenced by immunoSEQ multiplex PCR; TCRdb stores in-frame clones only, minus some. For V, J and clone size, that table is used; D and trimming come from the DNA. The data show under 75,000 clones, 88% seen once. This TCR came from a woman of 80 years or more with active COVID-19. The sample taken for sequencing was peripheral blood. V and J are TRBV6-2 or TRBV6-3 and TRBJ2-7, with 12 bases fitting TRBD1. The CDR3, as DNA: TGTGCCAGCAGCGGGACAGGGGGCTTGAAGCAGTACTTC. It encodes CASSGTGGLKQYF.